Listed here are 21 T cell receptor beta chains from one sample, sequenced in a study of beta chain features in type 1 diabetes. What was sequenced were expressed TCRB transcripts, since all of the isolated RNA had been reverse transcribed. Sequencing was performed with immunoSEQ multiplex PCR; in TCRdb, only in-frame clones are kept and a portion is missing. The repertoire holds some 400,000 clones, with roughly 15% as singletons. Sequencing used naive CD4+ T cells from blood. All receptors derive from a woman aged 18-29 years in good health.

In its sample, this clone was seen a few times. This CDR3 is also generated by other DNA sequences in the sample. The chain carries TRBV28 and TRBJ2-5; 10 bases match TRBD1. The CDR3 runs to 15 residues. The junction had 4 bases not matched to a gene; V was cut back by 4 bases and J by 2 bases. Germline V lookup: CDR1 MDHEN, CDR2 SYDVKM. The CDR3 nucleotides are TGTGCCAGCAGTTCCCCGGGACAGGGGCAAGAGACCCAGTACTTC. It translates to CASSSPGQGQETQYF. The whole variable domain, remainder taken from reference TRBV28 and TRBJ2-5, is DVKVTQSSRYLVKRTGEKVFLECVQDMDHENMFWYRQDPGLGLRLIYFSYDVKMKEKGDIPEGYSVSREKKERFSLILESASTNQTSMYLCASSSPGQGQETQYFGPGTRLLVL.

A word on this clone: Additional DNA sequences in this sample encode the identical CDR3. The rearrangement uses TRBV5-4 and TRBJ2-3, with unresolved D. V lost 2 bases and J 0 bases, leaving 4 bases between the germline ends. Germline CDR1 reads SGHNT; CDR2 reads YYREEE (reference sequence). The CDR3 extends over 13 amino acids. The CDR3 loop reads CASSLQSTDTQYF. The CDR3 coding sequence is TGTGCCAGCAGCTTACAAAGCACAGATACGCAGTATTTT.

The chain recombines TRBV5-1 with TRBJ2-1; TRBD2 matches at 11 bases. The CDR3 sequence is 15 residues long. J was trimmed by 7 bases and V by 4 bases; bases with no gene match: 7. CDR1 SGHRS and CDR2 YFSETQ come from the germline V gene. This chain's CDR3 is CASSPTSGTLNEQFF. The CDR3 bases are TGCGCCAGCAGCCCGACTAGCGGGACGTTAAATGAGCAGTTCTTC. The full variable domain, with the rest looked up from reference TRBV5-1 and TRBJ2-1, is KAGVTQTPRYLIKTRGQQVTLSCSPISGHRSVSWYQQTPGQGLQFLFEYFSETQRNKGNFPGRFSGRQFSNSRSEMNVSTLELGDSALYLCASSPTSGTLNEQFFGPGTRLTVL.

For this clone: Within the sample, other DNA sequences also encode this same CDR3. The chain uses TRBV6-5 and TRBJ1-5; D is unclear. V was trimmed by 0 bases and J by 0 bases, leaving 6 bases between them. The CDR3 loop spans 15 amino acids. Germline values: CDR1 MNHEY, CDR2 SVGAGI. CDR3 sequence reads: CASSYSRYSNQPQHF. CDR3 sequence (DNA): TGTGCCAGCAGTTACTCCCGCTATAGCAATCAGCCCCAGCATTTT.

The V call is TRBV14, the J call TRBJ1-5; no clear D. CDR3 length equals 14 residues. In germline, CDR1 is SGHDN, CDR2 FVKESK. The V and J ends lost 0 bases and 7 bases respectively, with 10 bases between them. The CDR3 DNA is TGTGCCAGCAGCCAAGATCGGAGGGAGCAGCCCCAGCATTTT. Amino acids: CASSQDRREQPQHF.

The chain links TRBV2 to TRBJ2-1; 7 bases line up with TRBD2. This CDR3 is 14 amino acids long. J was trimmed by 6 bases and V by 3 bases; bases with no gene match: 5. Germline V gene lookup returns CDR1 SNHLY and CDR2 FYNNEI. For the CDR3, the DNA is TGTGCCAGCAGTGACCGGGGACTACCCAATGAGCAGTTCTTC. Protein product: CASSDRGLPNEQFF. The variable domain in full, completed from reference TRBV2 and TRBJ2-1, reads EPEVTQTPSHQVTQMGQEVILRCVPISNHLYFYWYRQILGQKVEFLVSFYNNEISEKSEIFDDQFSVERPDGSNFTLKIRSTKLEDSAMYFCASSDRGLPNEQFFGPGTRLTVL.

The chain carries TRBV7-2 and TRBJ2-2; 11 bases match TRBD2. CDR1 is SGHTA, CDR2 FQGNSA, per germline. The CDR3 length is 16 residues. V lost 4 bases and J lost 2; bases outside the gene matches: 3. CDR3 region: CASSSTSGRNTGELFF. The CDR3 nucleotides read TGTGCCAGCAGCTCTACTAGCGGGAGAAACACCGGGGAGCTGTTTTTT. Supplemented by reference TRBV7-2 and TRBJ2-2, the full variable domain reads GAGVSQSPSNKVTEKGKDVELRCDPISGHTALYWYRQSLGQGLEFLIYFQGNSAPDKSGLPSDRFSAERTGGSVSTLTIQRTQQEDSAVYLCASSSTSGRNTGELFFGEGSRLTVL.

The chain links TRBV7-8 to TRBJ2-1; D call uncertain. The V gene's germline CDR1 is SGHVS and CDR2 FQNEAQ. V was clipped by 6 bases and J by 8 bases, with 14 bases between them. The CDR3 runs 13 residues. CDR3 residues: CASRPRRLDEQFF. The CDR3 coding sequence is TGTGCCAGCAGACCTCGGAGACTCGATGAGCAGTTCTTC.

The chain links TRBV18 to TRBJ1-2; 9 nucleotides align to TRBD1. Trimming removed 1 base from V and 8 bases from J; junction bases left unmatched: 5. The V gene's germline CDR1 is KGHSH and CDR2 LQKENI. This CDR3 has 14 residues. CDR3 amino acids: CASSPRLGQGGYTF. The DNA for the CDR3 is TGTGCCAGCTCACCACGGCTGGGACAGGGAGGCTACACCTTC.

This clone has just a few counts. The chain has TRBV5-1 and TRBJ1-5, with 9 bases that match TRBD1. The CDR3 spans 13 residues. Trimming at V came to 4 bases and at J to 7 bases, leaving 3 bases not matched to a gene. Germline CDR1 and CDR2: SGHRS and YFSETQ. CDR3 DNA: TGCGCCAGCAGCACGGACAGGGGACAGCCCCAGCATTTT. Protein sequence: CASSTDRGQPQHF.

The chain links TRBV6-5 to TRBJ2-1; 10 nucleotides agree with TRBD2. Germline loops: CDR1 MNHEY, CDR2 SVGAGI. The V and J ends lost 6 bases and 9 bases, in that order; junction bases with no gene match: 8. The length of the CDR3 is 14 residues. CDR3 loop: CASRSSGRGSEQFF. In nucleotides, the CDR3 is TGTGCCAGCAGATCTAGCGGGAGAGGTAGTGAGCAGTTCTTC.

This chain connects TRBV4-1 to TRBJ2-7; 14 bases are shared with TRBD2. Germline CDR1 is MGHRA and CDR2 is YSYEKL. The CDR3 contains 18 residues. With V trimmed by 2 bases and J by 2 bases, 8 bases remained unmatched. The CDR3 loop is CASSQFRTSGRYTYEQYF. The CDR3 coding sequence is TGCGCCAGCAGCCAATTCAGGACTAGCGGGAGGTACACCTACGAGCAGTACTTC.

Comment on this clone: The junction shows a germline mismatch at one end, possibly a read error. The CDR3 DNA is TGCAGCGCCCGGGGGGGGGCTAAGGAAAAACTGTTTTTT. This sequence encodes CSARGGAKEKLFF. The V call is TRBV29-1, the J call TRBJ1-4, with D possibly TRBD1 on 6 matching bases. CDR3 length: 13 residues. The germline gives CDR1 SQVTM, CDR2 ANQGSEA.

The J gene is TRBJ2-1, the V gene TRBV15, with D possibly matching TRBD2 (5 bases). The germline CDR1 and CDR2 sequences are LNHNV and YYDKDF (reference sequence). The CDR3 runs to 18 residues. V dropped 1 base and J dropped 0 bases, with 16 bases sitting between them. The CDR3 sequence is CATSRAPGVSGSYNEQFF. In nucleotides, the CDR3 is TGTGCCACCAGCAGAGCCCCTGGCGTGAGCGGCTCCTACAATGAGCAGTTCTTC.

This clone has more than one count but fewer than ten. The chain uses TRBV5-1 and TRBJ1-5, with 8 bases fitting TRBD1. V dropped 0 bases and J dropped 3; count of bases not matched to a gene: 2. The CDR3 sequence is 15 residues long. In germline, CDR1 is SGHRS, CDR2 YFSETQ. CDR3 DNA: TGCGCCAGCAGCTTGGGACAGGGGTACAATCAGCCCCAGCATTTT. It specifies CASSLGQGYNQPQHF.

V gene TRBV2 combines with J gene TRBJ2-5; tentative D call: TRBD2 (5 bases). The CDR3 consists of 14 residues. Germline CDR1 SNHLY, CDR2 FYNNEI. V was cut by 8 bases and J by 5 bases, with 18 bases left in between. DNA for the CDR3: TGTGCCAGCCGCTCGCGGGTTGGGGAGGAGACCCAGTACTTC. Encoded protein: CASRSRVGEETQYF.

This clone turned up a few times. The chain employs TRBV7-6 and TRBJ2-1, with 10 nucleotides matching TRBD1. With V trimmed by 5 bases and J by 0 bases, 16 bases remained unmatched. The germline V gene has CDR1 SGHVS and CDR2 FNYEAQ. CDR3 length equals 20 residues. For the CDR3, the DNA is TGTGCCAGCAGCCACTTTAGTTGGACAGGGGGTTTAGACTCCTACAATGAGCAGTTCTTC. Translation gives CASSHFSWTGGLDSYNEQFF.

This chain uses TRBV5-4 with TRBJ1-1; weak D call: TRBD1 (6 bases). CDR3 length: 17 amino acids. Between the trimmed V and J ends, which lost 0 bases and 1 base, there was a span of 16 bases. CDR1 and CDR2 from the germline V gene are SGHNT and YYREEE (reference sequence). This CDR3 reads CASSLGQEWPTNTEAFF. The CDR3 DNA reads TGTGCCAGCAGCTTGGGACAGGAATGGCCAACGAACACTGAAGCTTTCTTT.

V usage is TRBV5-4 and J usage is TRBJ2-2, with TRBD1 matching over 7 bases. The V gene's germline CDR1 is SGHNT and CDR2 YYREEE (reference sequence). The CDR3 extends over 15 amino acids. V lost 0 bases and J lost 7; bases outside the gene matches: 6. The CDR3 DNA reads as TGTGCCAGCAGCTTGGGACAGGGTTGGGGCGGGGAGCTGTTTTTT. It is translated as CASSLGQGWGGELFF.

This clone has more than one count but fewer than ten. The V call is TRBV18, the J call TRBJ2-1, with TRBD2 identical over 9 bases. Germline CDR1 KGHSH, CDR2 LQKENI. This CDR3 spans 16 amino acids. Trimming cost V 3 bases and J 5 bases; bases outside gene matches: 8. In DNA form, the CDR3 reads TGTGCCAGCTCACCGTTTGAGGGACTAGCCCACAATGAGCAGTTCTTC. Amino acid sequence: CASSPFEGLAHNEQFF.

The table lists this clone with a few counts. Compared with germline, one end of the junction differs, possibly owing to a read error. The rearrangement links TRBV7-7 to TRBJ2-6; perhaps TRBD1 as D (6 bases). Germline V CDR1 and CDR2: SSHAT, FNYEAQ (reference sequence). The CDR3 extends over 18 amino acids. DNA for the CDR3: TGTGCTAGCAGCCAAGGGACACCCTCACGCTCTGGGGCCAACGTCCTGACTTTC. As protein: CASSQGTPSRSGANVLTF.